The entry below gives a single T cell receptor beta chain sequence along with its context. Its antigen remains undetermined. No base quality values were provided; no much bigger clone lies one nucleotide off. V sheds 6 bases and J sheds 5 bases, leaving 13 bases between their ends. The CDR3 contains 14 residues, cysteine and phenylalanine counted. The DNA shown is the 42-base CDR3, in frame from base 1. CDR1 and CDR2 were assigned from the germline V gene (reference sequence) as SEHNR and FQNEAQ. The method was 5' RACE. Sequencing relied on an Illumina HiSeq 2000. Template switching added a universal primer binding site, and the final cDNA carried a unique molecular identifier that allowed TCR cDNA molecules to be counted accurately. First-strand cDNA for TCR alpha and beta chains was synthesized from specific primers in the conserved constant-segment region. To control for contamination, every cDNA library carried two barcodes: a SMART-Mk sample barcode plus Illumina barcodes. Two successive PCR steps introduced TruSeq adapter sequences along with Illumina sample barcodes. TCR alpha and beta cDNA libraries were sequenced on the Illumina HiSeq platform with custom primers. The paper's processing steps were these. Raw reads were processed with MiGEC to extract unique molecular identifiers, and MiXCR was used to determine CDR3 positions. Recombination models were inferred per individual with the repgenHMM and IGoR tools using an EM algorithm. The tcR package in R was used for shared clonotype analysis, with sharing normalized by the product of cloneset sizes. Out-of-frame nonproductive sequences were analyzed to study raw recombination free of thymic and clonal selection effects. TCRdb reprocessed the public reads (quality trimming at Q25 with fastp, clone calling with MiXCR) and kept in-frame beta chains. A single entry per CDR3 protein holds the most common genes and DNA from its merged rows. V and J calls and clone size were set by TCRdb, not the authors. Across this sample there are 1.5 million to 2 million distinct CDR3 sequences, with under 35% seen only once. Around 0.3% of the sample comes from the top ten.

The record originates from a study of identical twins listed by TCRdb under 2016. For context, the study as a whole: TCR alpha and beta repertoires from monozygotic twins, unrelated adults of various ages and cord blood were deep-sequenced to test whether fetal clonotypes persist. Replicate twin experiments were performed at different times using different library preparation protocols to rule out contamination. The research as a whole found: Invariant T cells such as MAIT and iNKT could partly confound zero-insertion analyses, though diverse VJ usage argued against this for most clonotypes. Compared with coincidental sharing between unrelated individuals, out-of-frame TCR alpha sequences shared between twins had an excess of sequences with low generation probability. A weaker excess of twin sharing was found in beta out-of-frame sequences because the signal-to-noise ratio was lowered by fewer shared sequences. Abundant cord blood beta clonotypes had fewer insertions, young adult naive repertoires showed a similar but weaker trend, and memory repertoires showed no such trend. Out-of-frame TCR alpha sharing in monozygotic twins was systematically underestimated by recombination models, whereas sharing between unrelated individuals was in agreement with the recombination models. Conclusions relied on cross-sectional statistical analysis, since the same donors could not be followed over many years.

All donors were healthy Caucasians. The chain was built from TRBV7-9 and TRBJ2-2; the D gene could be TRBD1 or TRBD2, each one agreeing over 5 bases. Sequencing used cord blood. The receptor's source is a newborn girl in good health. The nucleotides read TGTGCCAGCAGGTTTACAGGAGGAACCGGGGAGCTGTTTTTT. Its coded protein is CASRFTGGTGELFF.